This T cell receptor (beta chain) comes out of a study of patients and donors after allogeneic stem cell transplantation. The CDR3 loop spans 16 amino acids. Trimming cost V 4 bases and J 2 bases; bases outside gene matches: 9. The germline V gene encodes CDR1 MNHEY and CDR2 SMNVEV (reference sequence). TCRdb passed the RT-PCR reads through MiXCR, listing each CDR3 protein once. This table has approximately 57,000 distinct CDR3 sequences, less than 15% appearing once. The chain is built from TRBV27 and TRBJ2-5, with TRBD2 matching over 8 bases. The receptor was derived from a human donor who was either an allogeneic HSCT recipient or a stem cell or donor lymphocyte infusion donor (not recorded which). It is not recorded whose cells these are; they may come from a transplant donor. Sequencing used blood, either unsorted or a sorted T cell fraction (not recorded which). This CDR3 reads CASSSLTTSGQETQYF. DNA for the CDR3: TGTGCCAGCAGTTCCCTTACCACTAGCGGACAAGAGACCCAGTACTTC.